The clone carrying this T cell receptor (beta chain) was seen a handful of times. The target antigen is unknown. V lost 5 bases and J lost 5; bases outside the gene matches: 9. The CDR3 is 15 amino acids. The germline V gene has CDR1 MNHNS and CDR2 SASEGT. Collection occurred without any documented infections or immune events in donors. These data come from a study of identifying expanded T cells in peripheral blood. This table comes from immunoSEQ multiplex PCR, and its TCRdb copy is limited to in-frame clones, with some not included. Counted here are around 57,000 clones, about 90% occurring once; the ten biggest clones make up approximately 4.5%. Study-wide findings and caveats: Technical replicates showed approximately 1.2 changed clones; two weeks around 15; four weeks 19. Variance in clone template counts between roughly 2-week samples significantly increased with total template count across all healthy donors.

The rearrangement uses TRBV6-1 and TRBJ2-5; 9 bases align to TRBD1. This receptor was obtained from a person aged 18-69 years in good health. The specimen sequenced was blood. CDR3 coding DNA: TGTGCCAGCAGTATAGGGGACAGGGATGTTGAGACCCAGTACTTC. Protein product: CASSIGDRDVETQYF.